This T cell receptor beta chain derives from a study of blood T cell repertoires in COVID-19. The wider study: Spain, Italy and the United States supplied samples that represented acute and convalescent COVID-19.

Trimming took 2 bases from V and 8 from J; bases not matched to a gene: 5. Germline CDR1 and CDR2: MNHEY and SVGAGI. The CDR3 loop spans 15 amino acids. Method: immunoSEQ multiplex PCR; TCRdb's copy keeps in-frame clones and lacks some. The sample lists just under 250,000 clones; approximately 90% were seen once. The study assigned cohorts using participant-reported clinical history. Cohort 3 recovery required two negative PCRs, clearance, or symptom resolution. The sequenced sample was PBMCs or T cells enriched from blood (not recorded which). The receptor's source is a woman aged 25 to 45 who had recovered from COVID-19. The J gene is TRBJ2-1, the V gene TRBV6-5; 11 bases line up with TRBD2. CDR3 amino acids: CASSYTTSGSDEQFF. The CDR3 DNA follows: TGTGCCAGCAGTTACACTACTAGCGGGAGCGATGAGCAGTTCTTC.